The rows below give T cell receptor beta chains drawn from one sample of a study of T-cell reconstitution after alpha-beta-depleted transplantation in children. Each CDR3 protein is one row after TCRdb ran MiXCR on the PCR reads. In the table there are around 600,000 distinct CDR3 sequences, roughly 15% of which are singletons. The sequences come from PBMCs from the stem cell graft donor, collected from the stem cell graft. These TCRs come from a human donor who donated a stem cell graft to a child with acute myeloid leukemia. Each CDR3 is given with its conserved first and last residue. The listing skips clone size in some rows; elsewhere it reads once, few, many or a size class.

CDR3 protein	clone size	J gene	V gene
CSVTRGQRVNTEAFF	many	TRBJ1-1	TRBV29-1
CASSGRGRGTDTQYF	few	TRBJ2-3	TRBV27
CSARENYNEQFF	many	TRBJ2-1	TRBV20-1
CASRSGQGDGYTF	many	TRBJ1-2	TRBV4-3
CASSVGAANQETQYF	NA	TRBJ2-5	TRBV9
CATSAATYQPQHF	few	TRBJ1-5	TRBV24-1
CSARPPVAGGHVSTDTQYF	few	TRBJ2-3	TRBV20-1
CSAREGGNSPLHF	many	TRBJ1-6	TRBV20-1
CASSLKAGRAESPLHF	many	TRBJ1-6	TRBV7-2
CASSLLPGQSNQPQHF	NA	TRBJ1-5	TRBV5-1
CASSYVGATDTQYF	many	TRBJ2-3	TRBV6-5
CASSPRGQSNKKLFF	NA	TRBJ1-4	TRBV5-1
CASSYQTVTYEQYF	few	TRBJ2-7	TRBV6-5
CASSYDGGRNEQFF	few	TRBJ2-1	TRBV6-2/TRBV6-3
CAPDYGTLDTGELFF	many	TRBJ2-2	TRBV5-1
CSVAPVRRELFF	many	TRBJ2-2	TRBV29-1
CSAFFSGGALYEQFF	many	TRBJ2-1	TRBV20-1
CASSSQGTAYYEQYF	few	TRBJ2-7	TRBV7-2
CASSSWGQGAEAFF	few	TRBJ1-1	TRBV13
CASSLIVGTEAFF	NA	TRBJ1-1	TRBV7-9
CSVEDPGRDTQYF	few	TRBJ2-3	TRBV29-1
CAISEILTYENTEAFF	NA	TRBJ1-1	TRBV10-3
CSARPLGQGPGELFF	NA	TRBJ2-2	TRBV20-1
CASSGQGLQETQYF	many	TRBJ2-5	TRBV13
CASSLEQGYNQPQHF	many	TRBJ1-5	TRBV5-5
CSARVNRGQTGELFF	few	TRBJ2-2	TRBV20-1
CASSKRQGPLYNEQFF	few	TRBJ2-1	TRBV23-1
CSANRDQSYEQYF	many	TRBJ2-7	TRBV20-1